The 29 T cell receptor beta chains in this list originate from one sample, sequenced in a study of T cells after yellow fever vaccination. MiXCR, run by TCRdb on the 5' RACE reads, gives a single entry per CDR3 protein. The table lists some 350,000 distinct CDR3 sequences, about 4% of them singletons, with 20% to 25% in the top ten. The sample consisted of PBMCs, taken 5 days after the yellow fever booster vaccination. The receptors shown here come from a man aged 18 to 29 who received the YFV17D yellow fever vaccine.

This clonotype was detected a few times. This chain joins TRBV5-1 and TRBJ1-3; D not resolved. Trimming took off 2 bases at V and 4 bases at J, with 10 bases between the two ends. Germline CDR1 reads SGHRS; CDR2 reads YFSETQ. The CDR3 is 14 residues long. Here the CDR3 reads CASSFVGYGNTIYF. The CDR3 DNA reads TGCGCCAGCAGCTTCGTAGGGTACGGAAACACCATATATTTT.

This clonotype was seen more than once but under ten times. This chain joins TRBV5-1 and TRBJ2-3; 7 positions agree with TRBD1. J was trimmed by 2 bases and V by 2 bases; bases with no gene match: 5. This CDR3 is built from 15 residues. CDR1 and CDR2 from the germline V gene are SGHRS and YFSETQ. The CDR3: CASSFLGQPTDTQYF. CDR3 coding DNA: TGCGCCAGCAGCTTCCTGGGACAGCCCACAGATACGCAGTATTTT.

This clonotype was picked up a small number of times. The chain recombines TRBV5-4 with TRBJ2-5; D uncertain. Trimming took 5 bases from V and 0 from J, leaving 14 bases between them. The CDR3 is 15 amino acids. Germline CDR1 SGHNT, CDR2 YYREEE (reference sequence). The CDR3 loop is CASSPKETHQETQYF. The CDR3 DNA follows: TGTGCCAGCAGTCCGAAAGAGACTCACCAAGAGACCCAGTACTTC.

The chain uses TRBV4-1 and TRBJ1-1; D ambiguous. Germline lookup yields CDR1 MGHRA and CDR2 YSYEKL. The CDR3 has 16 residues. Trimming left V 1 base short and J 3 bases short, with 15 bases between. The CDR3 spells CASSQVDLVTYTEAFF. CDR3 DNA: TGCGCCAGCAGCCAAGTGGATCTCGTTACCTACACTGAAGCTTTCTTT.

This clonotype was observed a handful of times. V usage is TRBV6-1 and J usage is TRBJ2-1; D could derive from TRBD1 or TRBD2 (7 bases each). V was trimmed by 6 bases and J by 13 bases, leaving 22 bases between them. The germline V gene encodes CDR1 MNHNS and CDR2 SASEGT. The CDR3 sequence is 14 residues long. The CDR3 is CASSPGGAGFQQFF. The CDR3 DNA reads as TGTGCCAGCAGCCCAGGGGGAGCGGGGTTTCAACAGTTCTTC.

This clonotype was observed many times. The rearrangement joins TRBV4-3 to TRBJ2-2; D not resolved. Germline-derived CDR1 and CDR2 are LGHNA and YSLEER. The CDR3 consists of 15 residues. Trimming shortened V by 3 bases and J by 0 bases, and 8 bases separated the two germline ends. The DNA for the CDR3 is TGCGCCAGCAGCCAGGGTCTTCCGAACACCGGGGAGCTGTTTTTT. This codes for CASSQGLPNTGELFF.

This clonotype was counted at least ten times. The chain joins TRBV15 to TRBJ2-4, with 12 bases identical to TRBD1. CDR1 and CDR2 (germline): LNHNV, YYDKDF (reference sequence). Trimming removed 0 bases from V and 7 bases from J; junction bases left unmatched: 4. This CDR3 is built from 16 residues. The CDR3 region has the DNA TGTGCCACCAGCAGAGATGCAGGGACAGGGGGCAACATTCAGTACTTC. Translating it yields CATSRDAGTGGNIQYF.

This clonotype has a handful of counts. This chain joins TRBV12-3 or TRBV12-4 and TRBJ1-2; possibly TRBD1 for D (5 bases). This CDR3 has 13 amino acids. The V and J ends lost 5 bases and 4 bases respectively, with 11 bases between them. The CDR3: CASSPGRLYGYTF. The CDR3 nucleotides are TGTGCCAGCAGTCCGGGACGCCTCTATGGCTACACCTTC.

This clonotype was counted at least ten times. The CDR3 is CASSYHAGRKNTEAFF. Written as DNA, the CDR3 is TGTGCCAGCAGCTACCATGCGGGACGAAAGAACACTGAAGCTTTCTTT. The rearrangement joins TRBV7-2 to TRBJ1-1, with D possibly TRBD1 on 5 matching bases. The germline V gene has CDR1 SGHTA and CDR2 FQGNSA. V shed 4 bases and J shed 1 base, with 16 bases lying between them. The CDR3 runs 16 residues.

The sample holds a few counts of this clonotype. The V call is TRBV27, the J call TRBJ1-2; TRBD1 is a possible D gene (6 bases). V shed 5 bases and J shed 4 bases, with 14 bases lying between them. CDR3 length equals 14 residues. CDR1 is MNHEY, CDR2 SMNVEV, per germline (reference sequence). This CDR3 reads CASSPRGQIYGYTF. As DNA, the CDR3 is TGTGCCAGCAGTCCGAGAGGACAGATCTATGGCTACACCTTC.

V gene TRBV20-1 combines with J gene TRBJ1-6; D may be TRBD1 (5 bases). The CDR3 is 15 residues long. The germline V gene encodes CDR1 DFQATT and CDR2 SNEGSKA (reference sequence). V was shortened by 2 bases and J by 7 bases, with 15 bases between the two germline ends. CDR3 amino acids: CSARSPYGGNSPLHF. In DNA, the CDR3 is TGCAGTGCTAGAAGTCCTTATGGGGGGAATTCACCCCTCCACTTT.

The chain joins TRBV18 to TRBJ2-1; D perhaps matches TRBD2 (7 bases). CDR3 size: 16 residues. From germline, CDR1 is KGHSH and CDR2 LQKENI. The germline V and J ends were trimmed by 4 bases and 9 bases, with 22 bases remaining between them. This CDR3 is CASSLTFGGPTFEQFF. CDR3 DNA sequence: TGTGCCAGCTCACTCACATTCGGGGGGCCGACTTTTGAGCAGTTCTTC.

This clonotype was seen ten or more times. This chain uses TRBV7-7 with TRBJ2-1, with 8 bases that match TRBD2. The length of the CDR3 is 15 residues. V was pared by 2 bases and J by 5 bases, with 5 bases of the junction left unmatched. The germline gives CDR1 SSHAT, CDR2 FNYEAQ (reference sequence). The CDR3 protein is CASSLYSGGNNEQFF. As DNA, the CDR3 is TGTGCCAGCAGCTTATATTCGGGGGGGAACAATGAGCAGTTCTTC.

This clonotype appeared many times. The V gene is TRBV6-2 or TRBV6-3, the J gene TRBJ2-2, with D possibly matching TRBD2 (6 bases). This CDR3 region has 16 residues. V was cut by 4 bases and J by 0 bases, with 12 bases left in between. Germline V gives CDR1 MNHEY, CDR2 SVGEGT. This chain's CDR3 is CASSWIAVANTGELFF. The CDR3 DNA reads TGTGCCAGCAGTTGGATAGCGGTAGCGAACACCGGGGAGCTGTTTTTT.

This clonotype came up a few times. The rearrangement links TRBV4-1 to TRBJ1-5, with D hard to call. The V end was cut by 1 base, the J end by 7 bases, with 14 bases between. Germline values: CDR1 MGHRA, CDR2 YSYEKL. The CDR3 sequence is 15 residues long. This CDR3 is CASSQGVGEGQPQHF. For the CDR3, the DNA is TGCGCCAGCAGCCAAGGGGTCGGAGAGGGACAGCCCCAGCATTTT.

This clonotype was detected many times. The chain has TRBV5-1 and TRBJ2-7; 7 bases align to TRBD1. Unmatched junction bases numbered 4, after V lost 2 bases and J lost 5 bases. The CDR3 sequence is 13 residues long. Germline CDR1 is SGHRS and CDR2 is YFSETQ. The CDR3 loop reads CASSLTGVHEQYF. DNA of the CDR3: TGCGCCAGCAGCTTAACAGGGGTCCACGAGCAGTACTTC.

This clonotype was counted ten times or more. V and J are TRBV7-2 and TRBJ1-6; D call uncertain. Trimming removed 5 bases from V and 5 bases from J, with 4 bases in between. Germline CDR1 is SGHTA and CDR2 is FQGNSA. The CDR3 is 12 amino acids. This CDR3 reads CASSDNNSPLHF. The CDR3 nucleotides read TGTGCCAGCAGCGATAATAATTCACCCCTCCACTTT.

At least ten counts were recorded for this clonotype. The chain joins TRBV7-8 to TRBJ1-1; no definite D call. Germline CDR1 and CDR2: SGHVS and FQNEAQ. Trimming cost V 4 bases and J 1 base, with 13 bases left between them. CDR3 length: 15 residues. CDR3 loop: CASSSSLGQNTEAFF. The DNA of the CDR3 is TGTGCCAGCAGCTCATCCCTGGGCCAGAACACTGAAGCTTTCTTT.

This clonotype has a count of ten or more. CDR3 nucleotides: TGTGCCAGCAGCAAACAGGGCGGGGGGGCCAACGTCCTGACTTTC. Residues: CASSKQGGGANVLTF. This chain joins TRBV7-9 and TRBJ2-6, with D possibly TRBD1 on 6 matching bases. V lost 5 bases and J 4 bases, leaving 12 bases between the germline ends. Germline V gene sequence: CDR1 SEHNR, CDR2 FQNEAQ (reference sequence). This CDR3 region has 15 residues. Looking up the rest from reference TRBV7-9 and TRBJ2-6 gives the full variable domain: DTGVSQNPRHKITKRGQNVTFRCDPISEHNRLYWYRQTLGQGPEFLTYFQNEAQLEKSRLLSDRFSAERPKGSFSTLEIQRTEQGDSAMYLCASSKQGGGANVLTFGAGSRLTVL.

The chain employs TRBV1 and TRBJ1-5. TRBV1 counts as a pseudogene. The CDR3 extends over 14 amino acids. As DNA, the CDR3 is TGCACCAGCAGCCAACCCGACGGGAATCAGCCCCAGCATTTT. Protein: CTSSQPDGNQPQHF.

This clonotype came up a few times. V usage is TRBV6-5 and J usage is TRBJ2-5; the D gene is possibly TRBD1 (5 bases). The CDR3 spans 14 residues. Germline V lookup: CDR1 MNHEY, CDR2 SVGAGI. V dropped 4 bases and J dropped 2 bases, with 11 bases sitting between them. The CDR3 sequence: CASSSPGIQETQYF. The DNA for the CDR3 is TGTGCCAGCAGTTCCCCAGGGATTCAAGAGACCCAGTACTTC.

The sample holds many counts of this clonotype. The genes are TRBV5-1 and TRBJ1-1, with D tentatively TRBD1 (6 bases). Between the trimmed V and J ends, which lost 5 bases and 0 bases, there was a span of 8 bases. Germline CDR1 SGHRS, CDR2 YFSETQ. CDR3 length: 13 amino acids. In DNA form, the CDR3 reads TGCGCCAGCAGAGGACAGATGAACACTGAAGCTTTCTTT. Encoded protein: CASRGQMNTEAFF. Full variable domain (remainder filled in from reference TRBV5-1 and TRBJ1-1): KAGVTQTPRYLIKTRGQQVTLSCSPISGHRSVSWYQQTPGQGLQFLFEYFSETQRNKGNFPGRFSGRQFSNSRSEMNVSTLELGDSALYLCASRGQMNTEAFFGQGTRLTVV.

CDR3: CASSQDWIARNEQFF. CDR3 coding DNA: TGCGCCAGCAGCCAAGATTGGATAGCGCGCAATGAGCAGTTCTTC. The V gene is TRBV4-1, the J gene TRBJ2-1; possibly TRBD2 for D (5 bases). V lost 0 bases and J 6 bases, leaving 12 bases between the germline ends. CDR1 and CDR2 (germline): MGHRA, YSYEKL. This CDR3 contains 15 residues.

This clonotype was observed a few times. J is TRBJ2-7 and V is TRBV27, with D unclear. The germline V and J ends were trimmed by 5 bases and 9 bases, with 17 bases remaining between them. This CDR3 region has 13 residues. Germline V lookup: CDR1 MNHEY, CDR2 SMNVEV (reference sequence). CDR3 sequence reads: CASSPPGYGGQYF. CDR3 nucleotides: TGTGCCAGCAGTCCCCCCGGCTACGGCGGGCAGTACTTC.

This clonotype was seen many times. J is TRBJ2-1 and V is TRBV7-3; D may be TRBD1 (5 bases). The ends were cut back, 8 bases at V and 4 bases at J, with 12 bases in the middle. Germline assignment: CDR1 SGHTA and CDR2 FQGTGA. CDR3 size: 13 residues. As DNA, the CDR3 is TGTGCCAGCGGCCTGACAGCTTACAATGAGCAGTTCTTC. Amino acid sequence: CASGLTAYNEQFF.

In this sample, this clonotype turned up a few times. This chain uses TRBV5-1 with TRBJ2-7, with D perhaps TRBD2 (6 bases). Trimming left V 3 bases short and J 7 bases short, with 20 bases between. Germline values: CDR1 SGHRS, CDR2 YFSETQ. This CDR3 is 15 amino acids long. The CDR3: CASSSGGRGSSEQYF. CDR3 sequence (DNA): TGCGCCAGCAGCTCCGGGGGTCGGGGATCCTCTGAGCAGTACTTC.

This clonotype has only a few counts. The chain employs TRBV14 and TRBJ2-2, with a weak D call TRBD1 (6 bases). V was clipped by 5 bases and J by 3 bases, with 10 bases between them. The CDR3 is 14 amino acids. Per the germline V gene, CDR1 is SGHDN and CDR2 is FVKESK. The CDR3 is CASSAYRDTGELFF. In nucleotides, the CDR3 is TGTGCCAGCAGCGCATACAGGGACACCGGGGAGCTGTTTTTT.

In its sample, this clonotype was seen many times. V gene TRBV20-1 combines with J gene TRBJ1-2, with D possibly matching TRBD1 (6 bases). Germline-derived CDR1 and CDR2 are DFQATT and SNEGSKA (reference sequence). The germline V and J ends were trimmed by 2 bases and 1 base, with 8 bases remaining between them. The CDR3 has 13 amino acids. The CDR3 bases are TGCAGTGCTAGAACAGGGTTTAACTATGGCTACACCTTC. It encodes CSARTGFNYGYTF.

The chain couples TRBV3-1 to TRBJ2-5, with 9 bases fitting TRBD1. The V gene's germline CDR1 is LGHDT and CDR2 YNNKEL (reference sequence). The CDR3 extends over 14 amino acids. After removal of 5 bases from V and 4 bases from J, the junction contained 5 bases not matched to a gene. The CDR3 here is CASSARTGVETQYF. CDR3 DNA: TGTGCCAGCAGCGCCCGGACAGGGGTAGAGACCCAGTACTTC.